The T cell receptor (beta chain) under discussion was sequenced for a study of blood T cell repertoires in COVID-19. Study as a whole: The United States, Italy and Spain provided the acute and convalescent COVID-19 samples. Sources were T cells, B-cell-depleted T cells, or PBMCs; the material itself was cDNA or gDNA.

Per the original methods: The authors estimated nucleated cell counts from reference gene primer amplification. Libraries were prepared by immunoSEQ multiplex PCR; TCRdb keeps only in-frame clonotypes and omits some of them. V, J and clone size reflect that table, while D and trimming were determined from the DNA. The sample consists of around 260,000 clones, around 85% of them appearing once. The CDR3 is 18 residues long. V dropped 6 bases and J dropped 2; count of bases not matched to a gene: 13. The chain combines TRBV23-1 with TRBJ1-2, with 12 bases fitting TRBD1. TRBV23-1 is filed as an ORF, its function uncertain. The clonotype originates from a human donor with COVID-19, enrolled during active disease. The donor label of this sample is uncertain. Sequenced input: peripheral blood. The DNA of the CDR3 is TGCGCCAGCAGACTTCTCTCGACCGGGACAGGGGGCAACTATGGCTACACCTTC. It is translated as CASRLLSTGTGGNYGYTF.